One and the same sample provided the 29 T cell receptor beta chains below, sequenced in a study of blood T cell repertoires in COVID-19 (dated by TCRdb to 2019 to 2021). The library relied on the immunoSEQ multiplex PCR assay. TCRdb carries this immuneACCESS record with in-frame sequences only. Its versions omit some clonotypes, under half of them owing to an unresolved V gene in the studies checked, with the rest unexplained. A total of 100,000 to 150,000 clones appear in this sample, approximately 90% of them only once. The ten biggest clones cover almost 4.5% of the sample. The sequencing input was peripheral blood. The receptors stem from a man aged 35-49 years with acute or convalescent COVID-19.

As to this clone: This sample also contains other DNA sequences that code for the same CDR3. The rearrangement joins TRBV5-1 to TRBJ2-2; 9 bases align to TRBD1. V lost 4 bases to trimming and J lost 2 bases; unmatched junction nucleotides: 3. Germline CDR1 is SGHRS and CDR2 is YFSETQ. This CDR3 comprises 15 residues. The CDR3 region is CASSLGQGNTGELFF. DNA of the CDR3: TGCGCCAGCAGCCTGGGACAGGGAAACACCGGGGAGCTGTTTTTT.

The V and J genes are TRBV6-1 and TRBJ2-1; 8 bases align to TRBD2. Unmatched junction bases numbered 10, after V lost 2 bases and J lost 10 bases. The CDR3 covers 15 residues. CDR1 MNHNS and CDR2 SASEGT come from the germline V gene. CDR3 nucleotides: TGTGCCAGCAGTGAATCACCGGGACTAGTAAGCGAGCAGTTCTTC. Protein: CASSESPGLVSEQFF.

This chain links TRBV5-1 with TRBJ2-2; 9 bases are a match to TRBD2. The CDR3 spans 17 residues. CDR1 and CDR2 (germline): SGHRS, YFSETQ. The V and J ends lost 1 base and 6 bases, in that order; junction bases with no gene match: 10. The DNA for the CDR3 is TGCGCCAGCAGCTTGAATCATTGGGCTAGCGGGGCCGGGGAGCTGTTTTTT. Translation: CASSLNHWASGAGELFF.

V gene TRBV6-5 combines with J gene TRBJ1-1, with TRBD1 as a possible D gene (5 bases). Germline CDR1 reads MNHEY; CDR2 reads SVGAGI. Between the trimmed V and J ends, which lost 4 bases and 6 bases, there was a span of 9 bases. The CDR3 has 12 amino acids. The CDR3 loop reads CASSSSGAEAFF. The CDR3 nucleotides read TGTGCCAGCAGTTCGTCGGGGGCTGAAGCTTTCTTT.

This clone was detected only a few times. The chain has TRBV19 and TRBJ1-2; D remains unclear. Germline CDR1 and CDR2: LNHDA and SQIVND (reference sequence). The V and J ends lost 4 bases and 3 bases respectively, with 12 bases between them. There are 14 residues in the CDR3. The CDR3 coding sequence is TGTGCCAGTAGTAAACCCCGGGAGTACTATGGCTACACCTTC. Protein sequence: CASSKPREYYGYTF.

The chain combines TRBV27 with TRBJ2-3, with 10 bases identical to TRBD1. The CDR3 covers 16 residues. V lost 4 bases to trimming and J lost 4 bases; unmatched junction nucleotides: 8. CDR1 is MNHEY, CDR2 SMNVEV, per germline (reference sequence). The CDR3, as DNA: TGTGCCAGCAGTTACCGGACAGGGGGTCCCCCAGATACGCAGTATTTT. The encoded protein is CASSYRTGGPPDTQYF.

This chain joins TRBV27 and TRBJ1-1; the match to TRBD1 covers 7 bases. Germline loops: CDR1 MNHEY, CDR2 SMNVEV (reference sequence). The V gene end was trimmed by 5 bases and the J gene end by 4 bases; junction bases not matched to a gene: 1. The CDR3 is 12 residues long. This chain's CDR3 is CASSNRGTEAFF. The CDR3 region has the DNA TGTGCCAGCAGTAACAGGGGCACTGAAGCTTTCTTT.

The chain recombines TRBV30 with TRBJ1-2; weak D call: TRBD1 (5 bases). The CDR3 loop spans 13 amino acids. Germline CDR1 reads GTSNPN; CDR2 reads SVGIG (reference sequence). Trimming pared 4 bases from V and 4 bases from J, leaving 13 bases between. The CDR3 spells CAWTSGGAYGYTF. Written as DNA, the CDR3 is TGTGCCTGGACCTCAGGAGGGGCCTATGGCTACACCTTC.

This chain joins TRBV12-3 or TRBV12-4 and TRBJ1-2; D not certain. V was cut by 0 bases and J by 2 bases, with 4 bases left in between. The CDR3 is 13 amino acids. The CDR3, as DNA: TGTGCCAGCAGTTTAGCACACAACTATGGCTACACCTTC. Its translation is CASSLAHNYGYTF.

J is TRBJ2-1 and V is TRBV9; tentative D call: TRBD2 (6 bases). This CDR3 is 15 amino acids long. From germline, CDR1 is SGDLS and CDR2 YYNGEE. Trimming stripped 0 bases from V and 4 bases from J, with 11 bases between. The CDR3 DNA reads as TGTGCCAGCAGCGTAGTGTCTAGCGCGTACAATGAGCAGTTCTTC. Its protein is CASSVVSSAYNEQFF.

The V and J genes are TRBV4-3 and TRBJ1-3; no firm D call. V lost 0 bases, J lost 4 bases, and 13 bases lay in between. CDR3 size: 16 residues. Germline CDR1 is LGHNA and CDR2 is YSLEER. In DNA form, the CDR3 reads TGCGCCAGCAGCCAAGAACGGTCAAATGCGGGAAACACCATATATTTT. Translation: CASSQERSNAGNTIYF.

J is TRBJ2-3 and V is TRBV13, with 10 positions matching TRBD2. This CDR3 is built from 16 residues. CDR1 PRHDT and CDR2 FYEKMQ come from the germline V gene (reference sequence). Losses at the gene ends were 4 bases for V and 0 bases for J; bases not matched to a gene: 4. The CDR3 DNA reads TGTGCCAGCAGCTCAAAGCGGGGGGGGAGCACAGATACGCAGTATTTT. This gives the protein CASSSKRGGSTDTQYF.

The chain combines TRBV7-2 with TRBJ1-5; perhaps TRBD1 as D (6 bases). The CDR3 runs to 16 residues. The V gene's germline CDR1 is SGHTA and CDR2 FQGNSA. V was trimmed by 4 bases and J by 1 base, leaving 14 bases between them. CDR3 nucleotide sequence: TGTGCCAGCAGCTGGGGTGGGGGGGCCAGCAATCAGCCCCAGCATTTT. Encoded protein: CASSWGGGASNQPQHF. The full variable domain, rest sourced from reference TRBV7-2 and TRBJ1-5, is GAGVSQSPSNKVTEKGKDVELRCDPISGHTALYWYRQSLGQGLEFLIYFQGNSAPDKSGLPSDRFSAERTGGSVSTLTIQRTQQEDSAVYLCASSWGGGASNQPQHFGDGTRLSIL.

The chain combines TRBV5-1 with TRBJ2-3, with 7 bases that match TRBD2. The CDR3 runs to 17 residues. Trimming at V came to 4 bases and at J to 0 bases, leaving 11 bases not matched to a gene. Per the germline V gene, CDR1 is SGHRS and CDR2 is YFSETQ. CDR3 DNA: TGCGCCAGCAGCAGGTTGGCAGCGGGATCTAGCACAGATACGCAGTATTTT. It translates to CASSRLAAGSSTDTQYF.

This rearrangement joins TRBV7-9 to TRBJ1-1; 7 bases align to TRBD1. The CDR3 has 15 residues. CDR1 and CDR2 (germline): SEHNR, FQNEAQ (reference sequence). J was trimmed by 5 bases and V by 4 bases; bases with no gene match: 10. CDR3 amino acids: CASSSSTGRGTEAFF. Here the CDR3 DNA reads TGTGCCAGCAGCTCCTCGACAGGGCGGGGTACTGAAGCTTTCTTT.

This chain links TRBV7-8 with TRBJ1-5, with D maybe TRBD1 (5 bases). The V and J ends lost 3 bases and 7 bases respectively, with 19 bases between them. From germline, CDR1 is SGHVS and CDR2 FQNEAQ. CDR3 length: 16 residues. CDR3 DNA sequence: TGTGCCAGCAGCTTGTTCCGGGCAGGGTCCGGCCAGCCCCAGCATTTT. It yields the protein CASSLFRAGSGQPQHF.

The chain employs TRBV14 and TRBJ1-1; D may be TRBD1 (5 bases). Looked up from germline, CDR1 is SGHDN and CDR2 is FVKESK. V was pared by 1 base and J by 4 bases, with 10 bases between. The CDR3 covers 14 residues. CDR3 in DNA: TGTGCCAGCAGCCAAGTGTGGGGGGTCACTGAAGCTTTCTTT. It specifies CASSQVWGVTEAFF. Complete variable domain (other parts from reference TRBV14 and TRBJ1-1): EAGVTQFPSHSVIEKGQTVTLRCDPISGHDNLYWYRRVMGKEIKFLLHFVKESKQDESGMPNNRFLAERTGGTYSTLKVQPAELEDSGVYFCASSQVWGVTEAFFGQGTRLTVV.

The rearrangement uses TRBV28 and TRBJ1-2; D not resolved. CDR3 length: 12 residues. Trimming removed 5 bases from V and 5 bases from J, with 9 bases in between. Looked up from germline, CDR1 is MDHEN and CDR2 is SYDVKM. As DNA, the CDR3 is TGTGCCAGCAGTCACAAACAATATGGCTACACCTTC. This codes for CASSHKQYGYTF.

This clone was seen once. This chain connects TRBV24-1 to TRBJ1-5; the D is unclear. The CDR3 spans 19 residues. Trimming stripped 3 bases from V and 0 bases from J, with 20 bases between. CDR1 and CDR2 from the germline V gene are KGHDR and SFDVKD. DNA of the CDR3: TGTGCCACCAGTGATCCCTACCGCCAGGCCTCTTCTAGCAATCAGCCCCAGCATTTT. This translates into CATSDPYRQASSSNQPQHF.

V is TRBV5-1 and J is TRBJ2-2; 7 positions agree with TRBD2. The J segment lost 1 base and the V segment lost 2 bases, leaving 2 bases of the junction unmatched. This CDR3 spans 15 amino acids. Germline V gene sequence: CDR1 SGHRS, CDR2 YFSETQ. The CDR3 DNA sequence: TGCGCCAGCAGCTTAAGCGGGAAGAACACCGGGGAGCTGTTTTTT. As protein: CASSLSGKNTGELFF.

CDR3 loop: CASSPSGGAGTGELFF. The DNA for the CDR3 is TGTGCCAGCAGCCCGAGCGGGGGGGCCGGAACCGGGGAGCTGTTTTTT. The chain is built from TRBV11-2 and TRBJ2-2; 10 bases line up with TRBD2. CDR3 length equals 16 residues. Per the germline V gene, CDR1 is SGHAT and CDR2 is FQNNGV. Trimming removed 5 bases from V and 5 bases from J; junction bases left unmatched: 8.

The chain uses TRBV2 and TRBJ1-5; 8 bases align to TRBD1. CDR3 length: 15 amino acids. V was pared by 5 bases and J by 4 bases, with 7 bases of the junction left unmatched. Germline loops: CDR1 SNHLY, CDR2 FYNNEI. The CDR3 here is CASSLDRVSNQPQHF. CDR3 nucleotides: TGTGCCAGCAGTCTGGACAGGGTGTCGAATCAGCCCCAGCATTTT.

The chain combines TRBV18 with TRBJ2-1, with D unclear. The CDR3 contains 15 residues. Trimming cost V 3 bases and J 6 bases, with 15 bases left between them. Germline V gives CDR1 KGHSH, CDR2 LQKENI. The CDR3 region has the DNA TGTGCCAGCTCACCTTGGCGGCTCCAAGTCAATGAGCAGTTCTTC. Translating it yields CASSPWRLQVNEQFF.

The rearrangement uses TRBV5-1 and TRBJ1-1, with D maybe TRBD1 (5 bases). Germline V gives CDR1 SGHRS, CDR2 YFSETQ. The ends were cut back, 5 bases at V and 0 bases at J, with 8 bases in the middle. The CDR3 contains 13 residues. The CDR3, as DNA: TGCGCCAGCAGTGGGGCCTTGAACACTGAAGCTTTCTTT. Its translation: CASSGALNTEAFF.

The chain uses TRBV27 and TRBJ1-1, with D possibly matching TRBD1 (6 bases). The CDR3 runs to 14 residues. Trimming shortened V by 2 bases and J by 5 bases, and 12 bases separated the two germline ends. Per the germline V gene, CDR1 is MNHEY and CDR2 is SMNVEV (reference sequence). The CDR3 bases are TGTGCCAGCAGTTTACGCCCAGGGGTTACTGAAGCTTTCTTT. Protein sequence: CASSLRPGVTEAFF.

Within the sample, this clone is medium-sized. The V and J genes are TRBV4-1 and TRBJ1-1; D is possibly TRBD1 (6 bases). The CDR3 runs 17 residues. Germline V gives CDR1 MGHRA, CDR2 YSYEKL. V dropped 3 bases and J dropped 6 bases, with 23 bases sitting between them. The CDR3 loop is CASSQPHRTDVDAEAFF. The CDR3 region has the DNA TGCGCCAGCAGCCAGCCCCATAGGACAGACGTTGACGCTGAAGCTTTCTTT.

The gene calls are TRBV30 and TRBJ1-1; a possible D gene is TRBD1 (6 bases). The CDR3 length is 13 residues. The ends were cut back, 3 bases at V and 1 base at J, with 9 bases in the middle. Germline V gene data show CDR1 as GTSNPN and CDR2 as SVGIG (reference sequence). The CDR3 here is CAWSEGQNTEAFF. The CDR3 nucleotides are TGTGCCTGGAGCGAGGGACAGAACACTGAAGCTTTCTTT.

This chain uses TRBV29-1 with TRBJ1-3; D remains ambiguous. CDR3 length equals 12 residues. Germline V gene data show CDR1 as SQVTM and CDR2 as ANQGSEA. Trimming pared 5 bases from V and 4 bases from J, leaving 9 bases between. The CDR3 loop is CSVREVGNTIYF. The CDR3 nucleotides are TGCAGCGTTCGAGAGGTCGGAAACACCATATATTTT. Based on the CDR3 plus reference TRBV29-1 and TRBJ1-3, the full variable domain is SAVISQKPSRDICQRGTSLTIQCQVDSQVTMMFWYRQQPGQSLTLIATANQGSEATYESGFVIDKFPISRPNLTFSTLTVSNMSPEDSSIYLCSVREVGNTIYFGEGSWLTVV.

V gene TRBV30 combines with J gene TRBJ2-5, with 8 bases that match TRBD2. Germline CDR1 reads GTSNPN; CDR2 reads SVGIG (reference sequence). The V segment lost 1 base and the J segment 5 bases; nucleotides outside the gene matches: 12. The CDR3 runs 16 residues. CDR3 sequence (DNA): TGTGCCTGGAGTGGCACCTCGAGCGGGAGAGGGGAGACCCAGTACTTC. This codes for CAWSGTSSGRGETQYF.